This entry concerns a single T cell receptor beta chain. The antigen remains undetermined. Amplified regions were TCR beta CDR3 sequences from RNA transcripts. The HTBI set primed first-round TCR CDR3 RT-PCR. MiXCR was run by TCRdb on the multiplex PCR reads, yielding one entry per CDR3 protein. The sample has more than 300,000 distinct CDR3 sequences; roughly 18% are singletons. This sample is part of a study of T cells in Graves' hyperthyroidism and ophthalmopathy. Study findings and constraints: Ophthalmopathy, as predicted by the model, came a median about seven months after the prediction.

The CDR3 is made up of 15 amino acids. The germline V gene encodes CDR1 MGHRA and CDR2 YSYEKL. Trimming pared 1 base from V and 4 bases from J, leaving 13 bases between. The receptor's source is a man aged 18 to 30 with Graves' ophthalmopathy. The specimen was blood. The genes are TRBV4-1 and TRBJ1-2; no clear D. CDR3 coding DNA: TGCGCCAGCAGCCAAGCCGCCACAGCGACCTATGGCTACACCTTC. Translation: CASSQAATATYGYTF.